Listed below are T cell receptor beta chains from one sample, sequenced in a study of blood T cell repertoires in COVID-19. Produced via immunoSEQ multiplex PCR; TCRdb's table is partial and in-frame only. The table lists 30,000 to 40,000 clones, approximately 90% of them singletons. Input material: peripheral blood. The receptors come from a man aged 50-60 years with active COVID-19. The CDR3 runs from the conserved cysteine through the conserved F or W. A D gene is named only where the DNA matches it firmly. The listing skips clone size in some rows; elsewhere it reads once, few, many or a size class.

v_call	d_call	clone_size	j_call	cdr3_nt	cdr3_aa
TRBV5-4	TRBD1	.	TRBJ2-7	TGTGCCAGCAGCCGCGGACAGGGAACCTTCGACGAGCAGTACTTC	CASSRGQGTFDEQYF
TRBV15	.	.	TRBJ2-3	TGTGCCACCAGCCCCAGTGACGGCGGGGCAGATACGCAGTATTTT	CATSPSDGGADTQYF
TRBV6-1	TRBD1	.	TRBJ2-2	TGTGCCAGCAGTGAAGCACAGGGGAGTGGGACCGGGGAGCTGTTTTTT	CASSEAQGSGTGELFF
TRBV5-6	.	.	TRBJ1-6	TGTGCCAGCAGCTTGGAACAGGGATCCCCACCCCTCCACTTT	CASSLEQGSPPLHF
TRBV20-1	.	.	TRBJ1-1	TGCAGTGCTAGTGGTGGGGCACAGACTGAAGCTTTCTTT	CSASGGAQTEAFF
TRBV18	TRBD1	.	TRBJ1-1	TGTGCCAGCTCCCATCCGACAGGGCGGGAAGCTTTCTTT	CASSHPTGREAFF
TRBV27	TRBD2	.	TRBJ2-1	TGTGCCAGCAGTGCCCCGGACTCTAGCGGGAGCGTCTACGAGCAGTTCTTC	CASSAPDSSGSVYEQFF
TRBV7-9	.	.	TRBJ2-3	TGTGCCAGCAGCGCGCAGACAGCGATGACTGATACGCAGTATTTT	CASSAQTAMTDTQYF
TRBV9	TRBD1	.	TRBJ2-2	TGTGCCAGCAGCGCCGGGACAGGGGATCTTCTTGGGCTGTTTTTT	CASSAGTGDLLGLFF
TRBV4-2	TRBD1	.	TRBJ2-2	TGTGCCAGCAGCTCCAGGGGGCAGGCCGGGGAGCTGTTTTTT	CASSSRGQAGELFF
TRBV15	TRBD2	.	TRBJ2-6	TGTGCCACCAGCAGAGGGGAGGGGTCTGGGGCCAACGTCCTGACTTTC	CATSRGEGSGANVLTF
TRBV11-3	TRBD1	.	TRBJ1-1	TGTGCCAGCAGCTTAGGTGGGGACAGGCCCAACACTGAAGCTTTCTTT	CASSLGGDRPNTEAFF
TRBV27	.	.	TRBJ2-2	TGTGCCAGCAGACCTGGCAGAAACACCGGGGAGCTGTTTTTT	CASRPGRNTGELFF
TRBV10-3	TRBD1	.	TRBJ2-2	TGTGCCATCAGCCCAACAGGGGACATCGGGGAGCTGTTTTTT	CAISPTGDIGELFF
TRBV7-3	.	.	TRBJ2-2	TGTGCCAGCAGCCCAATCTCGGGCGGGGAGCTGTTTTTT	CASSPISGGELFF
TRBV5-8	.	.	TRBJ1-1	TGTGCCAGCAGCTTGATAGGGGGCACTGAAGCTTTCTTT	CASSLIGGTEAFF
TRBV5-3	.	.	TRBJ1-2	TGTGCCCCCCGGCGGGGGCAGAACTATGGCTACACCTTC	CAPRRGQNYGYTF
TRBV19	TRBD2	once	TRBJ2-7	TGTGCCAGTAGGACTAGCGGGTCCTACGAGCAGTACTTC	CASRTSGSYEQYF
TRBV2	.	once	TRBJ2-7	TGTGCCAGCAGTGTAATTTGGGGGGTTAGTGAGCAGTACTTC	CASSVIWGVSEQYF
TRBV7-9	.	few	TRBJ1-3	TGTGCCAGCAGACGGGGTGACCCCTCTGGAAACACCATATATTTT	CASRRGDPSGNTIYF
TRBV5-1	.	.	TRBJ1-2	TGCGCCAGCAGCTCCCCGAACCAGAACTATGGCTACACCTTC	CASSSPNQNYGYTF
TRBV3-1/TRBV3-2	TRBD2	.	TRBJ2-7	TGTGCCAGCAGCCCCCTGACTAGCGGGGGGGCGAACTTC	CASSPLTSGGANF
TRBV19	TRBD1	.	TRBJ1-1	TGTGCCACCCGGACAGGGGGCGCGGGGCGGACTGAAGCTTTCTTT	CATRTGGAGRTEAFF
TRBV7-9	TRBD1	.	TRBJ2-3	TGTGCCAGCAGCCGACAGGGGGCGTTATCGACAGATACGCAGTATTTT	CASSRQGALSTDTQYF
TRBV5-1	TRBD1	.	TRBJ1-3	TGCGCCAGCAGCTGGGACAGGCGGCTCTCTGGAAACACCATATATTTT	CASSWDRRLSGNTIYF
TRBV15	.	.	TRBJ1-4	TGTGCCACCAGCAGACCGTCGACAGAAAAACTGTTTTTT	CATSRPSTEKLFF
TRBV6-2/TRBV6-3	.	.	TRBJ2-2	TGTGCCAGCAGCCCCCCGCGTACCGGGGAGCTGTTTTTT	CASSPPRTGELFF
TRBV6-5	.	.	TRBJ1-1	TGTGCCAGCAGCCACAGATACACTGAAGCTTTCTTT	CASSHRYTEAFF
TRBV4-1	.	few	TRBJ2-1	TGCGCCAGCAGCCAAGATACGGCGACTAGCTCCTACAATGAGCAGTTCTTC	CASSQDTATSSYNEQFF
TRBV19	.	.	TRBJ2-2	TGTGCCAGTAGTCAAAACCAGGCCGGGGAGCTGTTTTTT	CASSQNQAGELFF
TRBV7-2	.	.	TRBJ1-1	TGTGCCAGCACCGCCCTTCAGTCCACTGAAGCTTTCTTT	CASTALQSTEAFF
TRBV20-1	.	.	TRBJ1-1	TGCAGTGCTTCCGGGGGAGCCGGAGCTTTCTTT	CSASGGAGAFF
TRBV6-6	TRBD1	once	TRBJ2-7	TGTGCCAGCAGTTATGGACAGGGGGGTAACTACGAGCAGTACTTC	CASSYGQGGNYEQYF
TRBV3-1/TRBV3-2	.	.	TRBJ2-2	TGTGCCAGCAGCCGGCGGGGCACCGGGGAGCTGTTTTTT	CASSRRGTGELFF
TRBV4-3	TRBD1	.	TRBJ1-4	TGCGCCAGCAGCCCTTATATAGGACAGGGTAATGAAAAACTGTTTTTT	CASSPYIGQGNEKLFF
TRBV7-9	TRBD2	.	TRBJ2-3	TGTGCCAGCAGCCAGAGCGGGGTTAGCACAGATACGCAGTATTTT	CASSQSGVSTDTQYF
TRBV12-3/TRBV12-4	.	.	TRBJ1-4	TGTGCCAGCAGTTTCAGTGAAAAACTGTTTTTT	CASSFSEKLFF
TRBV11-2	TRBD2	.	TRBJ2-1	TGTGCCAGCAGCTATTCCGGGACTAGCGGATACAATGAGCAGTTCTTC	CASSYSGTSGYNEQFF
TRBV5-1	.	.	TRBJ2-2	TGCGCCAGCAGGGCGGGGTTCGGGGAGCTGTTTTTT	CASRAGFGELFF
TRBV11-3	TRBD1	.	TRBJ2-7	TGTGCCAGCAGCAGAACCGGGACAGGGGGCGCCGAGCAGTACTTC	CASSRTGTGGAEQYF
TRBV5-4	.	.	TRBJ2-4	TGTGCCAGCAGCCCCAGCGAGGCCAAAAACATTCAGTACTTC	CASSPSEAKNIQYF
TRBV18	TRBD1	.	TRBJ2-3	TGTGCCAGCTCACCAAGAAGAGTCGCACAGGGGGCGAGGGATACGCAGTATTTT	CASSPRRVAQGARDTQYF
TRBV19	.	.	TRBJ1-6	TGTGCCAGTAGTACCCAGGGGCCGATCCTAAATTCACCCCTCCACTTT	CASSTQGPILNSPLHF
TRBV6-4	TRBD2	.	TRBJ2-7	TGTGCCAGCAGTGACTTGAGACTAGCGTTCCACGAGCAGTACTTC	CASSDLRLAFHEQYF
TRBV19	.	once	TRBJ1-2	TGTGCCAGTACCCCCTTCGGGGGAGGCTACACCTTC	CASTPFGGGYTF
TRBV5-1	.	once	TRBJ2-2	TGCGCCAGCAGCGCCCGTGGGGGGGCCTGGACCGGGGAGCTGTTTTTT	CASSARGGAWTGELFF
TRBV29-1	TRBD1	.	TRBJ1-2	TGCAGCGTTGTCCGACAGGGGCCGGGCTATGGCTACACCTTC	CSVVRQGPGYGYTF
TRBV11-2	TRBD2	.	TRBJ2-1	TGTGCCAGCAGCTTAGATTCGTCGCGGGAGGGTAACGAGCAGTTCTTC	CASSLDSSREGNEQFF
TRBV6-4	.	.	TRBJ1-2	TGTGCCGCAGGGCTTCCTCTGCCCTCTGTCTATGGCTACACCTTC	CAAGLPLPSVYGYTF
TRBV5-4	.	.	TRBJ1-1	TGTGCCAGCAGCGCCCAGACAGGTGCCAACATGAACACTGAAGCTTTCTTT	CASSAQTGANMNTEAFF
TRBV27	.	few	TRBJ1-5	TGTGCCAGCAGTACCCAGGGGAGTCAGCCCCAGCATTTT	CASSTQGSQPQHF
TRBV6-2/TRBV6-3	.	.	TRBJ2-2	TGTGCCAGCAGTTACCGGGACACCTCGGCCGGGGAGCTGTTTTTT	CASSYRDTSAGELFF
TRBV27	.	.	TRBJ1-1	TGTGCCAGCAGTTGGGTGAGGGACACTGAAGCTTTCTTT	CASSWVRDTEAFF
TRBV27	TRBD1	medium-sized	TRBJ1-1	TGTGCCAGCAGTTTTTTGAGGGGGCCGGACACTGAAGCTTTCTTT	CASSFLRGPDTEAFF
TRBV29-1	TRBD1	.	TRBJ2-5	TGCAGCGTTGCGGGGGACAGGGGGCGGTTGAAAGAGACCCAGTACTTC	CSVAGDRGRLKETQYF
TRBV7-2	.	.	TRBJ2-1	TGTGCCAGCAGCTTAGCGGGGGCCTCCTACAATGAGCAGTTCTTC	CASSLAGASYNEQFF
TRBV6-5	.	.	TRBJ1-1	TGTGCCAGCCTAGACGGGGTTAACACTGAAGCTTTCTTT	CASLDGVNTEAFF
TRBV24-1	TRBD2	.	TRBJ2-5	TGTGCCACCAGTGGGGCGGGGGGGGTACTAGAGGCCCAGTACTTC	CATSGAGGVLEAQYF
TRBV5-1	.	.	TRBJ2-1	TGCGCCAGCAGCTTGGCGGGGGGCGCCGGCAATGAGCAGTTCTTC	CASSLAGGAGNEQFF